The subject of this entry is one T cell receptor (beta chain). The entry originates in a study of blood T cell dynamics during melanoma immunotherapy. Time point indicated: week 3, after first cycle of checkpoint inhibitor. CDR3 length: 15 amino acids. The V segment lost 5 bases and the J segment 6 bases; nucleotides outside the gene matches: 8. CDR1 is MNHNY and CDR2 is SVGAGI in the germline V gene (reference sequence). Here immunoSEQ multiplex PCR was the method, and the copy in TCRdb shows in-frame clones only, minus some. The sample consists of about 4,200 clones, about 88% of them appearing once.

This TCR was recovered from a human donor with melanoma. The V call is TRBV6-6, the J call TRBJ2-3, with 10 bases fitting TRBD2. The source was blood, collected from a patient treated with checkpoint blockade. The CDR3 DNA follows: TGTGCCAGCAGTGCCCCTAGCGGGAGCAAGGATACGCAGTATTTT. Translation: CASSAPSGSKDTQYF.